The 17 T cell receptor beta chains presented below share a single source sample, sequenced in a study of T-cell memory formation after mild COVID-19. TCRdb called the 5' RACE reads again in MiXCR, with one record for every CDR3 protein. In the table there are a few hundred thousand distinct CDR3 sequences, 15% to 20% of which are singletons. The source material was PBMCs or a T cell subset sorted from them (not recorded which). All receptors come from a man between 18 and 29 years old who had mild COVID-19 (a few samples of this study predate the infection). Cell type and time point are not known.

This clonotype was seen more than once but under ten times. The rearrangement uses TRBV12-3 or TRBV12-4 and TRBJ1-5, with 7 nucleotides matching TRBD1. With V trimmed by 6 bases and J by 3 bases, 5 bases remained unmatched. The CDR3 sequence is 14 residues long. Written as DNA, the CDR3 is TGTGCCAGCAGGGGAGGACAGGACAATCAGCCCCAGCATTTT. Encoded protein: CASRGGQDNQPQHF.

This clonotype has more than one count but fewer than ten. The CDR3 here is CASSLLRADTQYF. CDR3 sequence (DNA): TGTGCCAGCAGTTTGTTAAGGGCCGATACGCAGTATTTT. The V and J genes are TRBV12-3 or TRBV12-4 and TRBJ2-3; the D is unclear. This CDR3 has 13 amino acids. The V end was cut by 3 bases, the J end by 6 bases, with 10 bases between.

This clonotype was seen a handful of times. V is TRBV13 and J is TRBJ2-7; possible D gene TRBD1, 6 bases. CDR3 size: 14 residues. The V end was cut by 5 bases, the J end by 0 bases, with 11 bases between. Per the germline V gene, CDR1 is PRHDT and CDR2 is FYEKMQ (reference sequence). CDR3 loop: CASSLGDNSYEQYF. The CDR3 nucleotides are TGTGCCAGCAGCCTGGGGGACAACTCCTACGAGCAGTACTTC.

In its sample, this clonotype was seen a few times. The gene calls are TRBV4-3 and TRBJ2-5; D gene unclear. Between the trimmed V and J ends, which lost 5 bases and 7 bases, there was a span of 14 bases. CDR1 and CDR2 from the germline V gene are LGHNA and YSLEER. The length of the CDR3 is 13 residues. CDR3 in DNA: TGCGCCAGCAGCTCCCGCTCAGCTGGGACCCAGTACTTC. Amino acid sequence: CASSSRSAGTQYF.

This clonotype was observed a few times. This sequence joins TRBV7-2 and TRBJ2-7, with 11 bases that match TRBD2. The CDR3 has 14 amino acids. Trimming removed 5 bases from V and 7 bases from J; junction bases left unmatched: 7. The germline CDR1 and CDR2 sequences are SGHTA and FQGNSA. CDR3 sequence reads: CASSPRLAGNEQYF. CDR3 bases: TGTGCCAGCAGCCCCCGACTAGCGGGGAATGAGCAGTACTTC.

This clonotype was seen only a few times. The V call is TRBV5-1, the J call TRBJ2-7, with D possibly being TRBD1 (7 bases). This CDR3 is 15 amino acids long. Per the germline V gene, CDR1 is SGHRS and CDR2 is YFSETQ. Trimming pared 4 bases from V and 4 bases from J, leaving 18 bases between. The CDR3 protein is CASSRSATGTYEQYF. DNA of the CDR3: TGCGCCAGCAGCCGTTCAGCGACAGGGACTTACGAGCAGTACTTC.

The chain joins TRBV6-1 to TRBJ1-5; the D is unclear. The germline V and J ends were trimmed by 3 bases and 0 bases, with 9 bases remaining between them. CDR1 and CDR2 from the germline V gene are MNHNS and SASEGT. CDR3 length equals 15 residues. In DNA form, the CDR3 reads TGTGCCAGCAGTGATTGGGGATATAGCAATCAGCCCCAGCATTTT. This encodes CASSDWGYSNQPQHF.

The rearrangement uses TRBV29-1 and TRBJ2-1; D ambiguous. The V end was cut by 3 bases, the J end by 0 bases, with 12 bases between. This CDR3 comprises 15 residues. The germline CDR1 and CDR2 sequences are SQVTM and ANQGSEA. The CDR3: CSVDLSQSSYNEQFF. In nucleotides, the CDR3 is TGCAGCGTTGATCTATCTCAGAGCTCCTACAATGAGCAGTTCTTC.

The rearrangement joins TRBV7-2 to TRBJ1-5, with D hard to call. Germline V gene sequence: CDR1 SGHTA, CDR2 FQGNSA. V was cut by 4 bases and J by 6 bases, with 19 bases left in between. CDR3 length: 16 amino acids. CDR3 sequence reads: CASSSLPAGGGQPQHF. For the CDR3, the DNA is TGTGCCAGCAGCTCCCTACCGGCGGGCGGCGGTCAGCCCCAGCATTTT.

The chain uses TRBV7-9 and TRBJ2-3, with TRBD2 identical over 8 bases. The CDR3 is 17 residues long. Germline trimming cut 5 bases from V and 2 bases from J; bases unmatched to any gene: 12. Germline V gene sequence: CDR1 SEHNR, CDR2 FQNEAQ (reference sequence). This CDR3 reads CASSGPGLAGITDTQYF. The CDR3 DNA is TGTGCCAGCAGCGGCCCCGGCCTAGCGGGTATCACAGATACGCAGTATTTT.

CDR3 sequence (DNA): TGTGCCAGCAGCTTCCGGACTAGTACGAATGAGCAGTTCTTC. This gives the protein CASSFRTSTNEQFF. The chain employs TRBV7-2 and TRBJ2-1; 7 nucleotides align to TRBD2. J gave up 7 bases and V 3 bases, and 6 bases lay outside the gene matches. CDR3 size: 14 residues. Germline CDR1 is SGHTA and CDR2 is FQGNSA.

Only a few counts were recorded for this clonotype. The CDR3 protein is CASSQGAGDAGDGYTF. CDR3 coding DNA: TGCGCCAGCAGCCAAGGGGCAGGGGACGCGGGCGATGGCTACACCTTC. The V gene is TRBV4-1, the J gene TRBJ1-2, with D possibly matching TRBD1 (6 bases). Germline lookup yields CDR1 MGHRA and CDR2 YSYEKL. V dropped 1 base and J dropped 6 bases, with 18 bases sitting between them. The CDR3 is 16 residues long.

In its sample, this clonotype was seen a few times. This chain links TRBV5-1 with TRBJ2-2; 10 positions agree with TRBD1. V lost 7 bases to trimming and J lost 3 bases; unmatched junction nucleotides: 9. The CDR3 runs 16 residues. Germline CDR1 is SGHRS and CDR2 is YFSETQ. CDR3 loop: CASGPEGQGDTGELFF. CDR3 bases: TGCGCCAGCGGCCCGGAAGGACAGGGGGACACCGGGGAGCTGTTTTTT.

This clonotype was detected ten times or more. The rearrangement links TRBV7-8 to TRBJ2-7, with D tentatively TRBD1 (6 bases). V shed 0 bases and J shed 3 bases, with 9 bases lying between them. CDR3 length: 14 amino acids. Germline CDR1 and CDR2: SGHVS and FQNEAQ. DNA for the CDR3: TGTGCCAGCAGCTTAGCAGGACAGTTCTACGAGCAGTACTTC. This encodes CASSLAGQFYEQYF.

This clonotype appeared many times. This sequence joins TRBV5-6 and TRBJ2-7; TRBD2 matches at 10 bases. The trim removed 4 bases at V and 4 bases at J, leaving 8 bases unmatched. The CDR3 runs 15 residues. The germline CDR1 and CDR2 sequences are SGHDT and YYEEEE. For the CDR3, the DNA is TGTGCCAGCAGCAGACGAGGACTAGCGGTTTACGAGCAGTACGTC. Encoded protein: CASSRRGLAVYEQYV.

V gene TRBV5-1 combines with J gene TRBJ1-2, with D perhaps TRBD1 (6 bases). CDR3 length: 13 residues. V shed 3 bases and J shed 7 bases, with 13 bases lying between them. Germline V lookup: CDR1 SGHRS, CDR2 YFSETQ. CDR3 residues: CASSSDRPIGYTF. CDR3 in DNA: TGCGCCAGCAGCTCCGACAGGCCTATTGGCTACACCTTC.

The genes are TRBV7-9 and TRBJ2-3, with D hard to call. This CDR3 is built from 15 residues. Germline V gene data show CDR1 as SEHNR and CDR2 as FQNEAQ (reference sequence). The V gene lost 5 bases and the J gene lost 0 bases, with 12 bases spanning the gap. The CDR3 reads CASSNGRLSTDTQYF. CDR3 sequence (DNA): TGTGCCAGCAGCAACGGACGCCTTAGCACAGATACGCAGTATTTT.